The 8 T cell receptor beta chains below come from one sample, sequenced in a study of CD4 T cell repertoires in COVID-19. The method was immunoSEQ multiplex PCR; TCRdb's version includes in-frame clones alone and lacks a portion of them. Among approximately 22,000 clones, around 87% were seen once, and the ten largest hold over 0.45%. The memory T cells were sequenced right after ex vivo isolation, without culture. The sequenced sample was central memory CD4+ T cells from blood, obtained before the COVID-19 pandemic. The receptors shown here come from a human donor who had COVID-19.

The rearrangement uses TRBV11-2 and TRBJ2-2, with D unresolved. Germline lookup yields CDR1 SGHAT and CDR2 FQNNGV. Trimming shortened V by 5 bases and J by 6 bases, and 16 bases separated the two germline ends. The CDR3 covers 15 residues. The DNA of the CDR3 is TGTGCCAGCAGCACCTCTACCCTCGCGTCCGGGGAGCTGTTTTTT. Translated, it gives CASSTSTLASGELFF.

DNA for the CDR3: TGTGCCAGCAGCTCCCCTGGAGGCCAGGGGATCAATCAGCCCCAGCATTTT. Translating it yields CASSSPGGQGINQPQHF. The chain joins TRBV28 to TRBJ1-5; D is perhaps TRBD1 (6 bases). This CDR3 spans 17 amino acids. Germline V gives CDR1 MDHEN, CDR2 SYDVKM. V lost 6 bases, J lost 3 bases, and 21 bases lay in between. The full variable domain, with the rest looked up from reference TRBV28 and TRBJ1-5, is DVKVTQSSRYLVKRTGEKVFLECVQDMDHENMFWYRQDPGLGLRLIYFSYDVKMKEKGDIPEGYSVSREKKERFSLILESASTNQTSMYLCASSSPGGQGINQPQHFGDGTRLSIL.

V gene TRBV2 combines with J gene TRBJ2-6; possibly TRBD1 for D (6 bases). V was pared by 6 bases and J by 0 bases, with 12 bases between. The germline V gene encodes CDR1 SNHLY and CDR2 FYNNEI. The CDR3 covers 16 residues. In nucleotides, the CDR3 is TGTGCCAGCAGACCGACAGGCCTCTCTGGGGCCAACGTCCTGACTTTC. Translating gives CASRPTGLSGANVLTF.

A single count supports this clone. J is TRBJ2-7 and V is TRBV28, with D tentatively TRBD1 (7 bases). CDR1 is MDHEN and CDR2 is SYDVKM in the germline V gene. The CDR3 sequence is 14 residues long. Deletions cut 8 bases from V and 5 bases from J, with 19 bases between. The CDR3 DNA sequence: TGTGCCAGCGCCTTGACGACAGGGAGGAACGAGCAGTACTTC. Translated, it gives CASALTTGRNEQYF.

This chain uses TRBV7-3 with TRBJ2-1; D gene unclear. The CDR3 loop spans 15 amino acids. CDR1 and CDR2 (germline): SGHTA, FQGTGA. V was pared by 5 bases and J by 4 bases, with 15 bases between. DNA of the CDR3: TGTGCCAGCAGCGTGTCAGAGGCCCATTACAATGAGCAGTTCTTC. This sequence encodes CASSVSEAHYNEQFF.

V is TRBV6-6 and J is TRBJ2-2; TRBD2 matches 7 bases. There are 15 residues in the CDR3. CDR1 is MNHNY, CDR2 SVGAGI, per germline (reference sequence). The junction had 10 bases not matched to a gene; V was cut back by 6 bases and J by 6 bases. Here the CDR3 DNA reads TGTGCCAGCAGCCCTCGGACTAGGTCTGCCGGGGAGCTGTTTTTT. Encoded protein: CASSPRTRSAGELFF.

This chain uses TRBV27 with TRBJ1-5; the D is unclear. V lost 5 bases to trimming and J lost 6 bases, with 11 bases between them. This CDR3 is 13 amino acids long. Per the germline V gene, CDR1 is MNHEY and CDR2 is SMNVEV (reference sequence). DNA for the CDR3: TGTGCCAGCAGTGCCCAAAGAGGTCAGCCCCAGCATTTT. Amino acids: CASSAQRGQPQHF.

The V gene is TRBV25-1, the J gene TRBJ1-5, with 11 bases identical to TRBD1. Germline CDR1 MGHDK, CDR2 SYGVNS. After removal of 4 bases from V and 4 bases from J, the junction contained 3 bases not matched to a gene. The CDR3 loop spans 15 amino acids. CDR3 nucleotide sequence: TGTGCCAGCAGTGGGACAGGGGGCTGGAATCAGCCCCAGCATTTT. Translation: CASSGTGGWNQPQHF.